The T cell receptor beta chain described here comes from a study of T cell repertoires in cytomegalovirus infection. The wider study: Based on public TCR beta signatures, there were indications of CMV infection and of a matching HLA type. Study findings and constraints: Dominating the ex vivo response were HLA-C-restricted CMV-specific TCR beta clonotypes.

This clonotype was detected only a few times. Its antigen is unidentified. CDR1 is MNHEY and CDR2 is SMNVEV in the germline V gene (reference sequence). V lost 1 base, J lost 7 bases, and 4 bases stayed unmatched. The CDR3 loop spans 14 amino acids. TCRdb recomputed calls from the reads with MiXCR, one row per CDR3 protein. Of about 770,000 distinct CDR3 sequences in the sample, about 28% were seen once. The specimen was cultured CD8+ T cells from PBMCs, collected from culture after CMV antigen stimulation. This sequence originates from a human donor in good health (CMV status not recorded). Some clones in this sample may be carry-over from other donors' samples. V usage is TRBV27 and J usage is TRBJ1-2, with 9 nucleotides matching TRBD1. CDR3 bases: TGTGCCAGCAGTTTATTAACAGGGGGCAGTGGCTACACCTTC. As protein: CASSLLTGGSGYTF.